This is a list of T cell receptor beta chains from one sample in a study of blood T cell repertoires in COVID-19. Measured with immunoSEQ multiplex PCR; TCRdb has only the in-frame clones, and not every one. The data hold 200,000 to 250,000 clones, with 84% observed a single time. The sequenced sample consisted of peripheral blood. These receptors were obtained from a woman aged 55-70 years who had recovered from COVID-19. CDR3s include the opening cysteine and the closing phenylalanine or tryptophan. A D gene is named only where the DNA matches it firmly. Size tells how often a clone was seen (once, few, many) or the class of an expanded clone, and some rows leave it out.

v_gene,j_gene,d_gene,abundance,CDR3nt,CDR3aa
TRBV6-6,TRBJ1-2,.,few,TGTGCCAGCAGTTACTCTTCAGACTATGGCTACACCTTC,CASSYSSDYGYTF
TRBV7-2,TRBJ2-7,.,.,TGTGCCAGCAGCTTAGGGCAGGCCTCCTACGAGCAGTACTTC,CASSLGQASYEQYF
TRBV4-2,TRBJ1-2,.,.,TGTGCCAGCAGCCAAGCTGGGGCCGGAGACGAGTTTGGCTACACCTTC,CASSQAGAGDEFGYTF
TRBV9,TRBJ1-2,.,few,TGTGCCAGCAGCTCCTACCGACAGGCAGGTGATGGCTACACCTTC,CASSSYRQAGDGYTF
TRBV6-4,TRBJ2-2,.,.,TGTGCCAGCAGTGCCCTTCCGAGGACCGGGGAGCTGTTTTTT,CASSALPRTGELFF
TRBV5-4,TRBJ2-7,TRBD1,.,TGTGCCAGCAGCCCTGGGACAGCCGTTTCCTACGAGCAGTACTTC,CASSPGTAVSYEQYF
TRBV5-5,TRBJ2-1,TRBD1,few,TGTGCCAGCAGCACCGGGACAGCGTCCTACAATGAGCAGTTCTTC,CASSTGTASYNEQFF
TRBV15,TRBJ2-1,TRBD1,.,TGTGCCACCAGCGGGGGGACAGGGATTGACGCCTACAATGAGCAGTTCTTC,CATSGGTGIDAYNEQFF
TRBV13,TRBJ2-2,.,.,TGTGCCAGCAGCTTTGGGGGGGCGCGAACCGGGGAGCTGTTTTTT,CASSFGGARTGELFF
TRBV3-1/TRBV3-2,TRBJ2-5,.,.,TGTGCCAGCAGCCAAAACACTCACAGGGCCCAAGAGACCCAGTACTTC,CASSQNTHRAQETQYF
TRBV7-9,TRBJ1-3,TRBD1,.,TGTGCCAGCAGCTCAACCAGGGGGCCTGGAAACACCATATATTTT,CASSSTRGPGNTIYF
TRBV9,TRBJ1-2,.,.,TGTGCCAGCAGCGTAGAAGGGGGAGGGGGAAGTGGCTACACCTTC,CASSVEGGGGSGYTF
TRBV12-3/TRBV12-4,TRBJ2-1,.,few,TGTGCCAGCCAGGGATGGGACAATGAGCAGTTCTTC,CASQGWDNEQFF
TRBV15,TRBJ1-5,.,.,TGTGCCACCAGCAGAGACAGGGGCCGAGGCAATCAGCCCCAGCATTTT,CATSRDRGRGNQPQHF
TRBV3-1/TRBV3-2,TRBJ2-1,TRBD2,.,TGTGCCAGCAGCCAAGACCTGGCGGGGGGTAACAATGAGCAGTTCTTC,CASSQDLAGGNNEQFF
TRBV19,TRBJ1-2,.,.,TGTGCCAGTAGTGTGGCAGCGAACAACTATGGCTACACCTTC,CASSVAANNYGYTF
TRBV19,TRBJ1-5,TRBD1,once,TGTGCCAGTACGGGACAGTACAATCAGCCCCAGCATTTT,CASTGQYNQPQHF
TRBV6-5,TRBJ1-3,.,few,TGTGCCAGCTCGGAGGGGTCTGGAAACACCATATATTTT,CASSEGSGNTIYF
TRBV11-3,TRBJ2-3,.,.,TGTGCCAGCAGCTTACAGGGAGGTACAGATACGCAGTATTTT,CASSLQGGTDTQYF
TRBV4-2,TRBJ2-1,TRBD2,.,TGTGCCAGCAGCCAAGATGCTAGCGGGCCCAAGCAGTTCTTC,CASSQDASGPKQFF
TRBV5-1,TRBJ1-1,.,.,TGCGCCAGCAGCTTGAGAGGTCACCCGAACACTGAAGCTTTCTTT,CASSLRGHPNTEAFF
TRBV4-3,TRBJ1-1,.,.,TGCGCCAGCAGCCCCAGCGGGGCAGGGCGACTAAAAGCTTTCTTT,CASSPSGAGRLKAFF
TRBV4-1,TRBJ2-2,TRBD1,.,TGCGCCAGCAGCCAAGAGGACAGGGGGAACACCGGGGAGCTGTTTTTT,CASSQEDRGNTGELFF
TRBV2,TRBJ2-3,.,.,TGTGCCAGCGACCAGGCGGATACGCAGTATTTT,CASDQADTQYF
TRBV21-1,TRBJ1-1,.,once,TGTGCCACCCCGGACAGGAGGCTTGAAGCTTTCTTT,CATPDRRLEAFF
TRBV30,TRBJ2-1,TRBD2,.,TGTGCCTGGAGTGTATTAGCGGGCTCCTACAATGAGCAGTTCTTC,CAWSVLAGSYNEQFF
TRBV5-1,TRBJ1-1,.,.,TGCGCCAGCAGCTTGGTCCAGGGGACGCACGCCACTGAAGCTTTCTTT,CASSLVQGTHATEAFF
TRBV9,TRBJ1-2,.,.,TGTGCCAGCAGAGCGGGGCCTGGCTATGGCTACACCTTC,CASRAGPGYGYTF
TRBV7-9,TRBJ2-5,TRBD1,.,TGTGCCAGCTGGGACAGGGTAGAAAAGACCCAGTACTTC,CASWDRVEKTQYF
TRBV2,TRBJ2-6,.,few,TGTGCCAGCCTCCGGGAATCTGGGGCCAACGTCCTGACTTTC,CASLRESGANVLTF
TRBV27,TRBJ1-2,TRBD1,.,TGTGCCAGCAGCACCGGGACAGGGGGCGGCTACACCTTC,CASSTGTGGGYTF
TRBV10-3,TRBJ2-3,TRBD2,.,TGTGCCATCAGTGCCGCCGTAGCGGGGGCTGGAGATACGCAGTATTTT,CAISAAVAGAGDTQYF
TRBV6-5,TRBJ1-2,TRBD1,.,TGTGCCAGCAGTCCCGGACAGGTCTATGGCTACACCTTC,CASSPGQVYGYTF
TRBV3-1/TRBV3-2,TRBJ2-1,TRBD1,.,TGTGCCAGCAGCCGACGTTCCGGGACAGGGCCTAATGAGCAGTTCTTC,CASSRRSGTGPNEQFF
TRBV9,TRBJ1-4,TRBD1,.,TGTGCCAGCAGCTTCCAGGGGGTGGCTGGCGAAAAACTGTTTTTT,CASSFQGVAGEKLFF
TRBV19,TRBJ2-1,.,.,TGTGCCAGTAGTAAAATCCAGCGGGCTGAGCAGTTCTTC,CASSKIQRAEQFF
TRBV11-2,TRBJ2-7,TRBD1,.,TGTGCCAGCAGCTTTGGGACAGGTGTCTCCTACGAGCAGTACTTC,CASSFGTGVSYEQYF
TRBV2,TRBJ2-7,.,.,TGTGCCAGCAGTGAACAAGGGGTCCCCTCTGACGAGCAGTACTTC,CASSEQGVPSDEQYF
TRBV9,TRBJ2-7,TRBD2,.,TGTGCCAGCAGCGTCACTAGCGGGGCCTCCTACGAGCAGTACTTC,CASSVTSGASYEQYF
TRBV19,TRBJ1-1,.,.,TGTGCCAGTAGGGGTGAAAATCGGGGAAACACTGAAGCTTTCTTT,CASRGENRGNTEAFF
TRBV19,TRBJ1-4,TRBD1,.,TGTGCCAGTAGTACTTCCGGGACAGGGTATTTGACGAGTCGGGGTGAAAAACTGTTTTTT,CASSTSGTGYLTSRGEKLFF
TRBV5-6,TRBJ1-4,TRBD1,.,TGTGCCAGCAGCTTGTGGCAGGGGGACGAAAAACTGTTTTTT,CASSLWQGDEKLFF
TRBV19,TRBJ2-7,.,.,TGTGCCAGTAGTAAACCAGACAGTTCAGTTCACGAGCAGTACTTC,CASSKPDSSVHEQYF
TRBV30,TRBJ2-6,TRBD1,.,TGTGCCTGGAATCCGGGACAGAGATCTGGGGCCAACGTCCTGACTTTC,CAWNPGQRSGANVLTF
TRBV2,TRBJ1-1,.,.,TGTGCCAGCAGTGGACTTGAAGCTTTCTTT,CASSGLEAFF
TRBV7-2,TRBJ1-2,TRBD1,.,TGTGCCAGCAGCACTCGACAGGGGGCGTGGAACGGCTACACCTTC,CASSTRQGAWNGYTF
TRBV19,TRBJ1-2,TRBD1,.,TGTGCCAGTTCTAGACGGGACAGGGTCGATTATGGCTACACCTTC,CASSRRDRVDYGYTF
TRBV7-9,TRBJ2-7,.,.,TGTGCCAGCAAGCCCTACGAGCAGTACTTC,CASKPYEQYF
TRBV11-2,TRBJ1-5,.,.,TGTGCCAGCAGCTTGTCCGGTGGGAGGGTACAGCCCCAGCATTTT,CASSLSGGRVQPQHF
TRBV7-6,TRBJ2-7,TRBD2,.,TGTGCCAGCAGCGCGGGACTAGCGGGGGAAAGGAACTACGAGCAGTACTTC,CASSAGLAGERNYEQYF
TRBV7-3,TRBJ2-1,TRBD2,.,TGTGCCAGCAGCTTCCGGACTAGCGGGGCGGCCACTACTGAGCAGTTCTTC,CASSFRTSGAATTEQFF
TRBV20-1,TRBJ2-1,.,.,TGCAGTGCATCAGGTCGTCCTGAGCAGTTCTTC,CSASGRPEQFF
TRBV5-1,TRBJ1-2,TRBD1,.,TGCGCCAGCAGCTTAGAGGGGGCGAGTGGCTATGGCTACACCTTC,CASSLEGASGYGYTF
TRBV15,TRBJ2-5,TRBD1,.,TGTGCCACCAGCAGAGCTGGACAGGACGAGACCCAGTACTTC,CATSRAGQDETQYF
TRBV18,TRBJ1-5,TRBD1,.,TGTGCCAGCTCTTACGACAGGGTTAGCAATCAGCCCCAGCATTTT,CASSYDRVSNQPQHF
TRBV19,TRBJ1-1,TRBD1,.,TGTGCCAGTAGTAAACAGGGGGTAAGTCGCACTGAAGCTTTCTTT,CASSKQGVSRTEAFF